This TCR beta chain was profiled in a study of CD8 T cells in ankylosing spondylitis. Study-wide results and limits: Among TCR beta sequences, a motif of about 8 highly homologous variants appeared characteristic of ankylosing spondylitis blood. The authors reported significant enrichment of disease-linked clones in matched ankylosing spondylitis synovial fluid.

With respect to this clonotype: The antigen remains undetermined.

In making TCR beta libraries, quantitative 5'-RACE with molecular barcodes was used. In TCRdb, the 5' RACE reads were re-called with MiXCR into one record per CDR3 protein. The sample carries about 440,000 distinct CDR3 sequences, roughly 18% recorded once. The CDR3 is 16 amino acids. J was trimmed by 6 bases and V by 0 bases; bases with no gene match: 4. CDR1 is MGHRA and CDR2 is YSYEKL in the germline V gene. The sample taken for sequencing was blood, either unsorted or a sorted T cell fraction (not recorded which). The TCR was taken from a male donor with ankylosing spondylitis. The chain joins TRBV4-1 to TRBJ1-6, with 8 bases fitting TRBD1. The CDR3, as DNA: TGCGCCAGCAGCCAAGACCCGGACAGGGTTAATTCACCCCTCCACTTT. Residues: CASSQDPDRVNSPLHF.